These 9 T cell receptor beta chains came from one sample sequenced in a study of OX40 agonist ivuxolimab in advanced cancers. TCRdb keeps only in-frame clones here, not all; method: immunoSEQ multiplex PCR. Of roughly 100,000 clones detected, 85% to 90% appear once; the ten largest clones hold 0.7% to 0.9%. Material: CD4+ or CD8+ T cells sorted from blood, obtained in a trial of the OX40 agonist ivuxolimab. These receptors originate from an adult with an advanced solid tumor such as melanoma, head and neck, liver or kidney cancer.

The chain carries TRBV5-8 and TRBJ1-5, with D uncertain. Trimming pared 3 bases from V and 8 bases from J, leaving 12 bases between. CDR1 and CDR2 (germline): SGHTS, YDEGEE. The CDR3 runs 13 residues. For the CDR3, the DNA is TGTGCCAGCAGCTGGACCCCTGGGGAGCCCCAGCATTTT. Translating it yields CASSWTPGEPQHF.

V is TRBV11-2 and J is TRBJ1-1; D is ambiguous. The germline V gene has CDR1 SGHAT and CDR2 FQNNGV. Trimming cost V 1 base and J 3 bases, with 6 bases left between them. There are 13 residues in the CDR3. CDR3: CASSLARYTEAFF. The CDR3 DNA is TGTGCCAGCAGCTTAGCACGGTACACTGAAGCTTTCTTT. Full variable domain (rest looked up from reference TRBV11-2 and TRBJ1-1): EAGVAQSPRYKIIEKRQSVAFWCNPISGHATLYWYQQILGQGPKLLIQFQNNGVVDDSQLPKDRFSAERLKGVDSTLKIQPAKLEDSAVYLCASSLARYTEAFFGQGTRLTVV.

This chain connects TRBV29-1 to TRBJ2-3; 7 nucleotides line up with TRBD1. The V segment lost 7 bases and the J segment 2 bases; nucleotides outside the gene matches: 9. The germline V gene encodes CDR1 SQVTM and CDR2 ANQGSEA. The CDR3 is 14 amino acids. CDR3 in DNA: TGCAGCGCCGTGGGACAGACTATCACAGATACGCAGTATTTT. Encoded protein: CSAVGQTITDTQYF.

This chain connects TRBV30 to TRBJ1-4; possible D gene TRBD1, 5 bases. V lost 5 bases, J lost 0 bases, and 10 bases lay in between. In germline, CDR1 is GTSNPN, CDR2 SVGIG (reference sequence). The CDR3 extends over 14 amino acids. The CDR3 here is CAWGDGATNEKLFF. DNA for the CDR3: TGTGCCTGGGGGGACGGGGCAACTAATGAAAAACTGTTTTTT.

V usage is TRBV28 and J usage is TRBJ1-5, with D hard to call. The CDR3 length is 12 residues. Looked up from germline, CDR1 is MDHEN and CDR2 is SYDVKM. Trimming stripped 6 bases from V and 3 bases from J, with 6 bases between. CDR3 amino acids: CASRQLNQPQHF. Here the CDR3 DNA reads TGTGCCAGCAGACAGCTCAATCAGCCCCAGCATTTT.

This chain uses TRBV19 with TRBJ2-5; the D is unclear. V was clipped by 1 base and J by 5 bases, with 11 bases between them. This CDR3 contains 14 residues. The V gene's germline CDR1 is LNHDA and CDR2 SQIVND (reference sequence). The CDR3 nucleotides read TGTGCCAGTAGTATAGGGCTAGATTCGGAGACCCAGTACTTC. It encodes CASSIGLDSETQYF.

The gene calls are TRBV6-6 and TRBJ1-6; D perhaps matches TRBD1 (5 bases). The germline V gene has CDR1 MNHNY and CDR2 SVGAGI (reference sequence). The CDR3 is 15 amino acids. V was shortened by 2 bases and J by 7 bases, with 12 bases between the two germline ends. The CDR3 region is CASSYDTGGNSPLHF. CDR3 nucleotides: TGTGCCAGCAGTTACGATACAGGTGGAAATTCACCCCTCCACTTT.

This chain connects TRBV10-3 to TRBJ1-2; D is unresolved. Looked up from germline, CDR1 is ENHRY and CDR2 is SYGVKD. Trimming took off 4 bases at V and 4 bases at J, with 10 bases between the two ends. The CDR3 consists of 13 residues. The CDR3 nucleotides read TGTGCCATCAGTGGCAGCGGATCCTATGGCTACACCTTC. Its protein product is CAISGSGSYGYTF.

V is TRBV30 and J is TRBJ2-2; D perhaps matches TRBD1 (5 bases). Trimming removed 3 bases from V and 5 bases from J, with 13 bases in between. CDR3 length: 14 amino acids. The germline V gene has CDR1 GTSNPN and CDR2 SVGIG (reference sequence). This chain's CDR3 is CAWRVQGATGELFF. CDR3 coding DNA: TGTGCCTGGAGGGTTCAGGGCGCAACCGGGGAGCTGTTTTTT.